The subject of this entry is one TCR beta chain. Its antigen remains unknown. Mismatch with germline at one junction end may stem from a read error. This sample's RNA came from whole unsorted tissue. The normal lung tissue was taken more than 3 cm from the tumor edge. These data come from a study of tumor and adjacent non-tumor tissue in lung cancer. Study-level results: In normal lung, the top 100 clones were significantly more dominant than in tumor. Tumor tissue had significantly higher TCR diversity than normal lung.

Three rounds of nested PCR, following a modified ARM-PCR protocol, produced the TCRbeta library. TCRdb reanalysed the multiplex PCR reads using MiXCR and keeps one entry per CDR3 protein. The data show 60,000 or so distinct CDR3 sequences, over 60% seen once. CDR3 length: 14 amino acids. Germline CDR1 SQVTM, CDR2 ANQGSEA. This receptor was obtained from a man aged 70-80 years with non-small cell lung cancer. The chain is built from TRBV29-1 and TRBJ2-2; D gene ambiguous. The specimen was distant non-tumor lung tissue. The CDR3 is CNVPRRLSTGELFF. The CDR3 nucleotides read TGCAACGTTCCGAGGCGGCTGAGCACCGGGGAGCTGTTTTTT.